This TCR beta chain comes out of a study of T cell clonotyping in hematopoietic cell transplantation. By share, this clone ranks as large (0.1 to 1%). Its specificity is unknown. Recipient blood drawn about 28 days pretransplant and days 30, 100, 180 after. Study findings and constraints: CD4 and CD8 repertoire contributions could not be separated without sorting. Pathologically expanded recipient clonotypes increased progressively from day 30 to day 180 as diversity fell.

V shed 2 bases and J shed 3 bases, with 15 bases lying between them. Germline assignment: CDR1 SNHLY and CDR2 FYNNEI. CDR3 length: 16 residues. Clones were read by immunoSEQ multiplex PCR, and TCRdb kept only the in-frame ones, dropping some. This sample has 2,500 to 3,500 clones, with about four fifths found just once. J is TRBJ2-3 and V is TRBV2; perhaps TRBD1 as D (5 bases). The origin of this receptor is a female patient aged 40 to 50 who had an allogeneic stem cell transplant from a related donor, so T cells may come from the graft donor. Some clones in this sample may be carry-over from other donors' samples. Sequenced here: PBMCs, sampled 180 days after allogeneic stem cell transplant. CDR3 region: CASSEFGQGPTDTQYF. CDR3 nucleotide sequence: TGTGCCAGCAGTGAATTCGGGCAGGGCCCGACAGATACGCAGTATTTT.